The clone carrying this T cell receptor beta chain is a singleton in its sample. The antigen remains unidentified. Amplification used 60 Vbeta primers and 13 Jbeta primers. Profiled with immunoSEQ multiplex PCR; TCRdb holds only in-frame clones, not every one. The sample has about 67,000 clones, over 75% seen once. This sample was taken from a study of cytomegalovirus exposure and HLA in healthy donors. Study observations and caveats: A later examination showed that TCR association rates differed by HLA locus, with DRB1 most and HLA-C fewest. Other equally common chains were less clonally expanded than HLA-associated TCR beta chains, a later analysis showed.

The specimen sequenced was PBMCs. This receptor was taken from a woman in her twenties or thirties in good health and CMV-seronegative.

The CDR3 region is CATQLSPDRPYEQYF. The CDR3 DNA follows: TGCGCCACTCAGCTGAGTCCGGACAGGCCCTACGAGCAGTACTTC. This chain links TRBV5-1 with TRBJ2-7, with 7 bases lining up with TRBD1. Looked up from germline, CDR1 is SGHRS and CDR2 is YFSETQ. The CDR3 has 15 amino acids. V lost 9 bases, J lost 2 bases, and 14 bases stayed unmatched.